This entry concerns a single T cell receptor (beta chain). Its specificity is unknown. In each case, RNA was isolated and then reverse transcribed into cDNA as the sequencing template. The repertoire was sequenced with immunoSEQ multiplex PCR; TCRdb's copy has only in-frame clones and lacks some. The sample holds fewer than 200,000 clones, around 60% seen once. This sample was taken from a study of CD8+ T cells in alopecia areata. Treatment described: oral pan-JAK inhibitor, 5-10 mg twice daily. Peripheral blood samples and lesional scalp punch biopsies were obtained from alopecia areata patients. Findings and limits, study-wide: The study found tofacitinib significantly decreased scalp clonality and expanded CD8+ clones among the top 100.

Trimming took off 7 bases at V and 0 bases at J, with 17 bases between the two ends. The germline gives CDR1 SQVTM, CDR2 ANQGSEA. The CDR3 runs 15 residues. The sequence derives from a human donor with alopecia areata. This specimen consisted of CD4+ T cells sorted from blood, obtained at week 24, from a patient treated with tofacitinib. The chain carries TRBV29-1 and TRBJ2-3, with D uncertain. The DNA for the CDR3 is TGCAGCGACCCCCTCGCCAGAAAAAGCACAGATACGCAGTATTTT. Residues: CSDPLARKSTDTQYF.